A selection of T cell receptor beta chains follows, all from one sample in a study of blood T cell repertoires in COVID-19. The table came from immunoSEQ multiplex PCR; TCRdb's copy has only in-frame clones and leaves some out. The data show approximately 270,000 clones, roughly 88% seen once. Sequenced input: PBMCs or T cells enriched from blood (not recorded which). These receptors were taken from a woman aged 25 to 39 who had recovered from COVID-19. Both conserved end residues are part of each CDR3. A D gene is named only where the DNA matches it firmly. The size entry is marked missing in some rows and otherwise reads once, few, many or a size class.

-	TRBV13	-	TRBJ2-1	CASSPLLDRHNEQFF	TGTGCCAGCAGTCCCCTTCTCGACAGGCACAATGAGCAGTTCTTC
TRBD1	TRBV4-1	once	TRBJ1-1	CASSQQGARRTEAFF	TGCGCCAGCAGCCAACAGGGGGCGCGTAGGACTGAAGCTTTCTTT
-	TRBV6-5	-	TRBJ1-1	CASSLLARGNTEAFF	TGTGCCAGCAGTTTGTTAGCCAGGGGCAACACTGAAGCTTTCTTT
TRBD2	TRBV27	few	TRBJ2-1	CASRGLGGGAYNEQFF	TGTGCCAGCAGGGGATTGGGCGGGGGGGCCTACAATGAGCAGTTCTTC
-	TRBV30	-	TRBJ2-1	CAWRRASASSYNEQFF	TGTGCCTGGAGGAGGGCTAGCGCGAGCTCCTACAATGAGCAGTTCTTC
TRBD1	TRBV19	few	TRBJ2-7	CASSISWGQYEQYF	TGTGCCAGTAGTATCTCCTGGGGACAGTACGAGCAGTACTTC
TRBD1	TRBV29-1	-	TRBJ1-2	CSVGGGTGGYGYTF	TGCAGCGTTGGAGGGGGGACAGGGGGCTATGGCTACACCTTC
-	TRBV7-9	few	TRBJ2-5	CASREWHF	TGTGCCAGCAGGGAGTGGCACTTC
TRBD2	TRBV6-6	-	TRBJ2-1	CASSAPSSGSDEQFF	TGTGCCAGCAGCGCCCCATCTAGCGGGAGTGATGAGCAGTTCTTC
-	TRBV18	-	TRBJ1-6	CASSPPGQIAHNSPLHF	TGTGCCAGCTCACCACCGGGACAAATAGCCCATAATTCACCCCTCCACTTT
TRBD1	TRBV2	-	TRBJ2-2	CAIPGQPSTGELFF	TGTGCCATTCCGGGACAGCCTAGCACCGGGGAGCTGTTTTTT
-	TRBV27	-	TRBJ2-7	CASSPAGPYEQYF	TGTGCCAGCAGTCCCGCAGGGCCCTACGAGCAGTACTTC
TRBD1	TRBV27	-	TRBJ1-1	CASSPHWTGEDTEAFF	TGTGCCAGCAGTCCCCATTGGACAGGGGAGGACACTGAAGCTTTCTTT
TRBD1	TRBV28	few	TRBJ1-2	CASSWNRGPYGYTF	TGTGCCAGCAGTTGGAACAGGGGGCCCTATGGCTACACCTTC
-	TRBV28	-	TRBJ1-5	CASSFDLRDQPQHF	TGTGCCAGCAGTTTTGACCTGAGGGATCAGCCCCAGCATTTT
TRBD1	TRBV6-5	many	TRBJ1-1	CASRQGGFMNTEAFF	TGTGCCAGCAGACAGGGGGGATTTATGAACACTGAAGCTTTCTTT
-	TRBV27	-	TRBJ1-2	CASSLGERPNYGYTF	TGTGCCAGCAGTCTGGGAGAGAGGCCCAACTATGGCTACACCTTC
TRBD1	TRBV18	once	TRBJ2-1	CASSPRLTGSNYNEQFF	TGTGCCAGCTCACCGCGTCTGACAGGGTCTAATTACAATGAGCAGTTCTTC
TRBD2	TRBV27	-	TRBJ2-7	CASSRAGVFSYEQYF	TGTGCCAGCAGTCGGGCGGGGGTCTTCTCCTACGAGCAGTACTTC
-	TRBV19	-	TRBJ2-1	CASSLKGRGRGGSSYNEQFF	TGTGCCAGTAGTCTAAAGGGCAGGGGGCGCGGGGGCAGCTCCTACAATGAGCAGTTCTTC
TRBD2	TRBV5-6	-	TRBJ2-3	CASSFLAGKRTDTQYF	TGTGCCAGCAGCTTCTTAGCGGGAAAGCGGACAGATACGCAGTATTTT
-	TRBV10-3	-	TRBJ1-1	CAISEGGRADTEAFF	TGTGCCATCAGTGAAGGTGGCAGGGCAGACACTGAAGCTTTCTTT
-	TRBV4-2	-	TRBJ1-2	CASSQEADGPYGYTF	TGTGCCAGCAGCCAAGAAGCGGACGGACCCTATGGCTACACCTTC
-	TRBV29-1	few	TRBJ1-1	CSGGTSGTEAFF	TGCAGCGGCGGGACCTCGGGCACTGAAGCTTTCTTT
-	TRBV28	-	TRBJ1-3	CASSFRSGNTIYF	TGTGCCAGCAGTTTCAGGTCGGGAAACACCATATATTTT
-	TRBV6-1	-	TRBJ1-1	CASSEGGWGEAFF	TGTGCCAGCAGTGAAGGCGGGTGGGGTGAAGCTTTCTTT
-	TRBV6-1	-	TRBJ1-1	CASSEARATEAFF	TGTGCCAGCAGTGAAGCGAGAGCCACTGAAGCTTTCTTT
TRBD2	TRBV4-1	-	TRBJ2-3	CASSQFPPGGTDTQYF	TGCGCCAGCAGCCAATTTCCACCGGGGGGGACAGATACGCAGTATTTT
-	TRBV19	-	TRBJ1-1	CASSISRRGWTEAFF	TGTGCCAGTAGTATCTCTCGGAGGGGCTGGACTGAAGCTTTCTTT
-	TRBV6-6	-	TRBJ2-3	CASSFPPSTDTQYF	TGTGCCAGCAGTTTCCCCCCAAGCACAGATACGCAGTATTTT
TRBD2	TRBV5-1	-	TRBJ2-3	CASSLAWASGGDTQYF	TGCGCCAGCAGCTTGGCCTGGGCTAGCGGGGGAGATACGCAGTATTTT
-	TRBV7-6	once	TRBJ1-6	CASSLGPGERDSPLHF	TGTGCCAGCAGCTTAGGCCCCGGGGAAAGAGATTCACCCCTCCACTTT
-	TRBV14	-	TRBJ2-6	CASSGHRDSPTSGANVLTF	TGTGCCAGCAGCGGACACAGGGATAGTCCGACCTCTGGGGCCAACGTCCTGACTTTC
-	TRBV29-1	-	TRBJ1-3	CSVRVSGNTIYF	TGCAGCGTTCGGGTCTCTGGAAACACCATATATTTT
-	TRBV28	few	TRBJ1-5	CASIDIYRNQPQHF	TGTGCCAGCATCGACATTTATCGCAATCAGCCCCAGCATTTT
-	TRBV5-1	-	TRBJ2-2	CASSLTVTTNTGELFF	TGCGCCAGCAGCTTGACGGTCACCACGAACACCGGGGAGCTGTTTTTT
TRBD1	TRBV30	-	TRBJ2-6	CAWRRGQGMSGANVLTF	TGTGCCTGGAGAAGGGGACAGGGAATGTCTGGGGCCAACGTCCTGACTTTC